This T cell receptor beta chain was identified during a study of blood T cell repertoires in COVID-19. Overall study context: Sources were T cells, B-cell-depleted T cells, or PBMCs; the material itself was cDNA or gDNA.

Profiling relied on immunoSEQ multiplex PCR, and the TCRdb table lists in-frame clones only, not all of them. The repertoire holds 130,000 or so clones, with over 80% as singletons. With V trimmed by 2 bases and J by 3 bases, 2 bases remained unmatched. Germline CDR1 MNHEY, CDR2 SVGAGI. The CDR3 has 14 residues. The sample comprised peripheral blood. This TCR came from a human donor in a cohort sampled during active COVID-19. The chain employs TRBV6-5 and TRBJ2-7; 9 nucleotides align to TRBD1. CDR3 region: CASSYGGQGYEQYF. The CDR3 DNA reads as TGTGCCAGCAGTTACGGGGGACAGGGCTACGAGCAGTACTTC.